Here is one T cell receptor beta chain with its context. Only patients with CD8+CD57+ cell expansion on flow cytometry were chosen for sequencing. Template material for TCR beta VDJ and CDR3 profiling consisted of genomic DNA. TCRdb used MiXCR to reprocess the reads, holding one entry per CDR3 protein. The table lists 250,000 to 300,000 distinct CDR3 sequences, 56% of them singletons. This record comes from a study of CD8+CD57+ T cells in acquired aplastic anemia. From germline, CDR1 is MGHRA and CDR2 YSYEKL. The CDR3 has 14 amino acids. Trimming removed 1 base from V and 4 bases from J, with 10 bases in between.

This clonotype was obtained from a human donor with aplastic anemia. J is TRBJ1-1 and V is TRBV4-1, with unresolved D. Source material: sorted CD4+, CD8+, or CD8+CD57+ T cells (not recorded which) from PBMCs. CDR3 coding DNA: TGCGCCAGCAGCCAAGTATTGGGAGGCACTGAAGCTTTCTTT. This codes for CASSQVLGGTEAFF.